These 15 T cell receptor beta chains share one sample of origin, sequenced in a study of shared clonotypes between healthy human individuals. Naive CD8 cells lacked CD45RO, underwent positive selection for CCR7 and left out terminally differentiated effector memory CD45RA+ cells. Sequencing was performed with immunoSEQ multiplex PCR; in TCRdb, only in-frame clones are kept and a portion is missing. The sample shows about 2.1 million clones, just under 95% of them seen only once. The sample was naive CD8+ T cells from PBMCs. These receptors came from a man between 18 and 29 years old in good health. Some clones in this sample may be carry-over from other donors' samples.

The V call is TRBV11-2, the J call TRBJ2-7, with D tentatively TRBD2 (7 bases). V was pared by 4 bases and J by 4 bases, with 17 bases between. Germline CDR1 reads SGHAT; CDR2 reads FQNNGV. The CDR3 sequence is 15 residues long. CDR3 in DNA: TGTGCCAGCAGCTCCTTTGCCAGGGGAGGGTACGAGCAGTACTTC. This sequence encodes CASSSFARGGYEQYF.

Note on this clone: Other DNA sequences within the sample encode an identical CDR3. The J gene is TRBJ2-5, the V gene TRBV11-2; tentatively, D is TRBD2 (6 bases). This CDR3 region has 14 residues. CDR1 SGHAT and CDR2 FQNNGV come from the germline V gene. The V end lost 5 bases, the J end lost 4 bases, and 14 bases lay between the germline ends. The CDR3 DNA reads as TGTGCCAGCAGCCTTGTCGGAGGGCGAGAGACCCAGTACTTC. Protein: CASSLVGGRETQYF.

Of note for this clone: In the same sample, other DNA sequences code for this CDR3. The rearrangement joins TRBV28 to TRBJ2-7; 7 bases fit TRBD1. Germline trimming cut 6 bases from V and 2 bases from J; bases unmatched to any gene: 10. Germline values: CDR1 MDHEN, CDR2 SYDVKM. The CDR3 contains 15 residues. The CDR3 loop reads CASSSRTGGPYEQYF. DNA of the CDR3: TGTGCCAGCAGCTCCCGGACAGGAGGACCCTACGAGCAGTACTTC.

The V gene is TRBV7-2, the J gene TRBJ2-7; D is perhaps TRBD1 (7 bases). The CDR3 sequence is 16 residues long. Looked up from germline, CDR1 is SGHTA and CDR2 is FQGNSA. The V and J ends lost 5 bases and 6 bases respectively, with 23 bases between them. CDR3 amino acids: CASSQGGWQMVGEQYF. The CDR3 coding sequence is TGTGCCAGCAGCCAGGGGGGTTGGCAGATGGTTGGCGAGCAGTACTTC.

The V and J genes are TRBV27 and TRBJ2-1; 7 bases align to TRBD2. The CDR3 has 16 residues. CDR1 is MNHEY, CDR2 SMNVEV, per germline (reference sequence). V lost 4 bases to trimming and J lost 1 base; unmatched junction nucleotides: 7. The CDR3 DNA follows: TGTGCCAGCAGTTCCCCCGGAGCGGGGTCCTACAATGAGCAGTTCTTC. Protein: CASSSPGAGSYNEQFF.

The chain is built from TRBV7-9 and TRBJ2-7, with 7 bases lining up with TRBD1. The CDR3 is 15 residues long. Germline V gene sequence: CDR1 SEHNR, CDR2 FQNEAQ (reference sequence). The junction had 11 bases not matched to a gene; V was cut back by 4 bases and J by 5 bases. As DNA, the CDR3 is TGTGCCAGCAGCTCGGCGGGCAGGGGGACCCACGAGCAGTACTTC. Translation: CASSSAGRGTHEQYF. The full variable domain, completed using reference TRBV7-9 and TRBJ2-7, is DTGVSQNPRHKITKRGQNVTFRCDPISEHNRLYWYRQTLGQGPEFLTYFQNEAQLEKSRLLSDRFSAERPKGSFSTLEIQRTEQGDSAMYLCASSSAGRGTHEQYFGPGTRLTVT.

The chain has TRBV7-2 and TRBJ2-1; 7 bases line up with TRBD2. CDR1 and CDR2 (germline): SGHTA, FQGNSA. This CDR3 is 16 amino acids long. Losses at the gene ends were 6 bases for V and 6 bases for J; bases not matched to a gene: 14. The CDR3 coding sequence is TGTGCCAGCAGACCCTCTAGCGGAGCTCCTTCCAATGAGCAGTTCTTC. Protein product: CASRPSSGAPSNEQFF.

The CDR3 DNA is TGTGCCAGCAGCGACATGGACAGGGCTTTCCAAGAGACCCAGTACTTC. Translated, it gives CASSDMDRAFQETQYF. This chain joins TRBV28 and TRBJ2-5; 8 bases align to TRBD1. Trimming removed 6 bases from V and 1 base from J; junction bases left unmatched: 10. CDR3 length equals 16 residues. Per germline, CDR1 MDHEN and CDR2 SYDVKM.

This clone occurred once. The rearrangement uses TRBV28 and TRBJ1-4; D uncertain. Germline lookup yields CDR1 MDHEN and CDR2 SYDVKM. This CDR3 has 14 amino acids. Deletions cut 2 bases from V and 4 bases from J, with 8 bases between. CDR3 nucleotide sequence: TGTGCCAGCAGTTTAACGGGTAATAATGAAAAACTGTTTTTT. It is translated as CASSLTGNNEKLFF.

This chain connects TRBV7-2 to TRBJ2-5; maybe TRBD2 (5 bases). Trimming pared 1 base from V and 5 bases from J, leaving 14 bases between. There are 15 residues in the CDR3. Germline CDR1 and CDR2: SGHTA and FQGNSA. The CDR3 here is CASSLGAIRGETQYF. CDR3 bases: TGTGCCAGCAGCTTAGGCGCTATTCGAGGGGAGACCCAGTACTTC.

Here the CDR3 DNA reads TGCGCCAGCAGCCCGGGTGGCCTAGCGGACAGCTCCTACGAGCAGTACTTC. This gives the protein CASSPGGLADSSYEQYF. This chain connects TRBV5-1 to TRBJ2-5; tentative D call: TRBD2 (7 bases). The DNA matches TRBJ2-7 better at its end, which makes the J call doubtful. Germline V gene data show CDR1 as SGHRS and CDR2 as YFSETQ. The CDR3 is 17 amino acids.

This clone has a handful of counts. Other DNA sequences in this specimen translate into the identical CDR3. J is TRBJ1-5 and V is TRBV4-1; D is possibly TRBD1 (5 bases). Deletions cut 1 base from V and 7 bases from J, with 11 bases between. Germline CDR1 reads MGHRA; CDR2 reads YSYEKL. CDR3 size: 14 residues. CDR3 DNA: TGCGCCAGCAGCCAAGGAGCAGGGACCCAGCCCCAGCATTTT. This gives the protein CASSQGAGTQPQHF.

V is TRBV6-5 and J is TRBJ1-2, with D perhaps matching TRBD1 (6 bases). CDR1 and CDR2 (germline): MNHEY, SVGAGI. The CDR3 runs to 14 residues. The V gene lost 6 bases and the J gene lost 3 bases, with 14 bases spanning the gap. The CDR3 region is CASSFLGGDYGYTF. The CDR3 coding sequence is TGTGCCAGCAGCTTCCTGGGGGGCGACTATGGCTACACCTTC.

The V call is TRBV7-2, the J call TRBJ2-3; 14 bases agree with TRBD2. Losses at the gene ends were 0 bases for V and 3 bases for J; bases not matched to a gene: 2. Per germline, CDR1 SGHTA and CDR2 FQGNSA. The CDR3 loop spans 17 amino acids. The CDR3 DNA reads TGTGCCAGCAGCTTAGCGACTAGCGGGAGGGCTACAGATACGCAGTATTTT. Amino acid sequence: CASSLATSGRATDTQYF.

J is TRBJ2-5 and V is TRBV7-9; 12 bases fit TRBD2. The CDR3 runs 15 residues. With V trimmed by 5 bases and J by 5 bases, 6 bases remained unmatched. Germline CDR1 and CDR2: SEHNR and FQNEAQ (reference sequence). CDR3 nucleotide sequence: TGTGCCAGCAGCCCCGGACTAGCGGGAAGTGAGACCCAGTACTTC. Translating gives CASSPGLAGSETQYF.